This is a list of T cell receptor beta chains from one sample in a study of shared clonotypes between healthy human individuals. TCRdb keeps only in-frame clones here, not all; method: immunoSEQ multiplex PCR. This sample has approximately 2,000,000 clones, with 93% found just once. Input material: naive CD8+ T cells from PBMCs. The source is a man between 18 and 29 years old in good health. Some clones in this sample may be carry-over from other donors' samples. CDR3s include the opening cysteine and the closing phenylalanine or tryptophan. Fields, in order: V gene, J gene, D gene, clone size, CDR3 DNA, CDR3 protein. The D gene is left open where the match is weak. Size tells how often a clone was seen (once, few, many) or the class of an expanded clone, and some rows leave it out.

V: TRBV7-2; J: TRBJ2-7; D: -; size: -; DNA: TGTGCCAGCAGCTCCAGGGGCTCCTACGAGCAGTACTTC; CDR3: CASSSRGSYEQYF
V: TRBV4-1; J: TRBJ1-5; D: -; size: -; DNA: TGCGCCAGCAGCCAAGATGACTCTTGGACTAGCAATCAGCCCCAGCATTTT; CDR3: CASSQDDSWTSNQPQHF
V: TRBV15; J: TRBJ2-1; D: -; size: -; DNA: TGTGCCACCAGCAAACGTACCCTTCTGGAAAATGAGCAGTTCTTC; CDR3: CATSKRTLLENEQFF
V: TRBV18; J: TRBJ1-4; D: -; size: -; DNA: TGTGCCAGCTCGCCCCTTAGGGGCAGTAAAAATGAAAAACTGTTTTTT; CDR3: CASSPLRGSKNEKLFF
V: TRBV13; J: TRBJ1-1; D: TRBD1; size: -; DNA: TGTGCCAGCAGCGCCCGGACAGGGGAACACACTGAAGCTTTCTTT; CDR3: CASSARTGEHTEAFF
V: TRBV25-1; J: TRBJ1-2; D: -; size: -; DNA: TGTGCCAGCAGTGAATCGGGACACGGCTACACCTTC; CDR3: CASSESGHGYTF
V: TRBV9; J: TRBJ2-7; D: -; size: once; DNA: TGTGCCAGCAGCGTAGATATGGTTTCCTACGAGCAGTACTTC; CDR3: CASSVDMVSYEQYF
V: TRBV7-8; J: TRBJ1-2; D: -; size: -; DNA: TGTGCCAGCAGCTTGGGGAGACTTGTTAGATATGGCTACACCTTC; CDR3: CASSLGRLVRYGYTF
V: TRBV21-1; J: TRBJ2-7; D: -; size: -; DNA: TGTGCCAGCAGCGGCCCCGGGGGTTACGAGCAGTACTTC; CDR3: CASSGPGGYEQYF
V: TRBV19; J: TRBJ1-5; D: -; size: -; DNA: TGTGCCAGTAATTGGAGGGCTACCCCCAGCCCCGATCAGCCCCAGCATTTT; CDR3: CASNWRATPSPDQPQHF
V: TRBV30; J: TRBJ1-2; D: TRBD1; size: once; DNA: TGTGCCTGGAGTGAGGGGGCCTCTAACTATGGCTACACCTTC; CDR3: CAWSEGASNYGYTF
V: TRBV9; J: TRBJ2-7; D: TRBD2; size: -; DNA: TGTGCCAGCAGCGTCCTAGCGGGAGGGCCCGGCGAGCAGTACTTC; CDR3: CASSVLAGGPGEQYF
V: TRBV27; J: TRBJ2-7; D: -; size: -; DNA: TGTGCCAGCAGTCTGGACTACCTGGGCGAGCAGTACTTC; CDR3: CASSLDYLGEQYF
V: TRBV5-1; J: TRBJ1-4; D: -; size: -; DNA: TGCGCCAGCAGCTTGGCCAGTAGCGGAGTTAATGAAAAACTGTTTTTT; CDR3: CASSLASSGVNEKLFF
V: TRBV16; J: TRBJ1-2; D: -; size: -; DNA: TGTGCCAGCAGCCAATCCGGGAGCTATGGCTACACCTTC; CDR3: CASSQSGSYGYTF
V: TRBV9; J: TRBJ2-7; D: TRBD2; size: -; DNA: TGTGCCAGCAGCGTAGGCGGGGGGACCTACGAGCAGTACTTC; CDR3: CASSVGGGTYEQYF
V: TRBV7-7; J: TRBJ2-3; D: -; size: -; DNA: TGTGCCAGCAGCTTAGCGCCTGGGGATACGCAGTATTTT; CDR3: CASSLAPGDTQYF
V: TRBV27; J: TRBJ1-1; D: TRBD1; size: -; DNA: TGTGCCAGCAGTTCCAACCGACAGGGGATGAACACTGAAGCTTTCTTT; CDR3: CASSSNRQGMNTEAFF
V: TRBV5-4; J: TRBJ2-1; D: TRBD2; size: -; DNA: TGTGCCAGCAGCTTTGCCGTAGCGGGATCAGTCGATGAGCAGTTCTTC; CDR3: CASSFAVAGSVDEQFF
V: TRBV20-1; J: TRBJ1-2; D: -; size: -; DNA: TGCAGTGCTAGAGAGGGCTGCACCTTC; CDR3: CSAREGCTF
V: TRBV13; J: TRBJ1-2; D: -; size: -; DNA: TGTGCCAGCAGCCTACGAGGTCCCCATAACTATGGCTACACCTTC; CDR3: CASSLRGPHNYGYTF
V: TRBV27; J: TRBJ2-7; D: TRBD1; size: -; DNA: TGTGCCAGCAGTACAGGACAGGGGGCGATCTACGAGCAGTACTTC; CDR3: CASSTGQGAIYEQYF
V: TRBV6-4; J: TRBJ1-1; D: TRBD1; size: -; DNA: TGTGCCATTCCACAGGGGGCGAACACTGAAGCTTTCTTT; CDR3: CAIPQGANTEAFF
V: TRBV7-8; J: TRBJ1-5; D: -; size: -; DNA: TGTGCCAGCAGATCCACGGGCCCTTCTAGCAATCAGCCCCAGCATTTT; CDR3: CASRSTGPSSNQPQHF
V: TRBV29-1; J: TRBJ2-7; D: -; size: -; DNA: TGCAGCGTTGTTGTTGGTCCCTACGAGCAGTACTTC; CDR3: CSVVVGPYEQYF
V: TRBV25-1; J: TRBJ1-1; D: -; size: -; DNA: TGTGCCAGCAGTGATAGCTTGGACAGATTGAACACTGAAGCTTTCTTT; CDR3: CASSDSLDRLNTEAFF
V: TRBV6-5; J: TRBJ2-4; D: TRBD1; size: -; DNA: TGTGCCAGCAGTTACGCAACAGGGGTCAAAAACATTCAGTACTTC; CDR3: CASSYATGVKNIQYF
V: TRBV11-3; J: TRBJ1-1; D: -; size: -; DNA: TGTGCCAGCAGCTACTACGACACTGAAGCTTTCTTT; CDR3: CASSYYDTEAFF
V: TRBV28; J: TRBJ1-1; D: -; size: -; DNA: TGTGCCAGCAGTAGGGAAGGGCTTTTGAACACTGAAGCTTTCTTT; CDR3: CASSREGLLNTEAFF
V: TRBV5-6; J: TRBJ2-1; D: -; size: -; DNA: TGTGCCAGCAGCTTGCGCTATCTCTACAATGAGCAGTTCTTC; CDR3: CASSLRYLYNEQFF
V: TRBV7-9; J: TRBJ2-1; D: -; size: once; DNA: TGTGCCAGCAGCTTAGACTATGAGGCCTACAATGAGCAGTTCTTC; CDR3: CASSLDYEAYNEQFF
V: TRBV27; J: TRBJ2-1; D: TRBD1; size: -; DNA: TGTGCCAGCAGTTTATCGCCGGGGACAGGGGGTTACAATGAGCAGTTCTTC; CDR3: CASSLSPGTGGYNEQFF
V: TRBV21-1; J: TRBJ2-7; D: -; size: -; DNA: TGTGCCAGCAGCGCCAGAATAGGGACAGAGGGCAACTACGAGCAGTACTTC; CDR3: CASSARIGTEGNYEQYF
V: TRBV10-1; J: TRBJ2-2; D: -; size: -; DNA: TGCGCCAGCAGTGAAACGGGAGAGGACACCGGGGAGCTGTTTTTT; CDR3: CASSETGEDTGELFF
V: TRBV7-2; J: TRBJ2-7; D: -; size: -; DNA: TGTGCCAGCAGCTTAGCGGGGCAGGGCCCATCCTACGAGCAGTACTTC; CDR3: CASSLAGQGPSYEQYF
V: TRBV29-1; J: TRBJ2-1; D: -; size: -; DNA: TGCAGCGTTGAAACTCTAGCTGGGTACAATGAGCAGTTCTTC; CDR3: CSVETLAGYNEQFF
V: TRBV7-9; J: TRBJ2-5; D: -; size: -; DNA: TGTGCCAGCAGCTCGACCAACCAAGAGACCCAGTACTTC; CDR3: CASSSTNQETQYF
V: TRBV6-1; J: TRBJ2-3; D: TRBD2; size: -; DNA: TGTGCCAGCCCACCGGGACTAGCGCCAGATACGCAGTATTTT; CDR3: CASPPGLAPDTQYF
V: TRBV11-2; J: TRBJ2-1; D: -; size: -; DNA: TGTGCCAGCAGCTTATTTAACAATGAGCAGTTCTTC; CDR3: CASSLFNNEQFF
V: TRBV28; J: TRBJ1-2; D: TRBD1; size: -; DNA: TGTGCCAGCAGCCTAGACAGGGTATATGGCTACACCTTC; CDR3: CASSLDRVYGYTF
V: TRBV5-1; J: TRBJ1-2; D: -; size: -; DNA: TGCGCCAGCAGCGGACCAGGGGAGGGAAACTATGGCTACACCTTC; CDR3: CASSGPGEGNYGYTF
V: TRBV13; J: TRBJ1-1; D: -; size: -; DNA: TGTGCCAGCAGCCCCACGGGGTTTCTGGACACTGAAGCTTTCTTT; CDR3: CASSPTGFLDTEAFF
V: TRBV27; J: TRBJ1-2; D: TRBD1; size: -; DNA: TGTGCCAGCAGTGCCCAGGGGGGCTATGGCTACACCTTC; CDR3: CASSAQGGYGYTF
V: TRBV7-9; J: TRBJ2-7; D: -; size: -; DNA: TGTGCCAGCAGCTACGGACCCAACGAGCAGTACTTC; CDR3: CASSYGPNEQYF